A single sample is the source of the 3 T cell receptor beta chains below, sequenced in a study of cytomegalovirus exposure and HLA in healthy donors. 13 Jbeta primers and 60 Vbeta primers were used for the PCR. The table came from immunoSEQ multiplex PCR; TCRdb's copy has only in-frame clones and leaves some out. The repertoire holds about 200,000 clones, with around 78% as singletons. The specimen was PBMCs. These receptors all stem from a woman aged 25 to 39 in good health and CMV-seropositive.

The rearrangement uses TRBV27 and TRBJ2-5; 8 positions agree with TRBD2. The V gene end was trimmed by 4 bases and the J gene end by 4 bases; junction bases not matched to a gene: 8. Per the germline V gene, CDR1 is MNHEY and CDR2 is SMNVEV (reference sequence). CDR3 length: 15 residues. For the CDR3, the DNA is TGTGCCAGCAGTTCCCCACCAGCGGGAGTAGAGACCCAGTACTTC. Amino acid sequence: CASSSPPAGVETQYF.

This CDR3 is CASSLARRYEQYF. The CDR3 coding sequence is TGTGCCAGCTCCCTAGCGAGACGCTACGAGCAGTACTTC. V usage is TRBV6-5 and J usage is TRBJ2-7, with D tentatively TRBD2 (6 bases). This CDR3 region has 13 residues. The germline V gene encodes CDR1 MNHEY and CDR2 SVGAGI. The ends were cut back, 8 bases at V and 3 bases at J, with 14 bases in the middle.

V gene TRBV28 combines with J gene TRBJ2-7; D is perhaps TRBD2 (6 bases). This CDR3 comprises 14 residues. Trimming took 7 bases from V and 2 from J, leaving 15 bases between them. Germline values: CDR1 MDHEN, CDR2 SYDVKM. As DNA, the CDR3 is TGTGCCAGCACCTTGGGGCGGGGAACCTACGAGCAGTACTTC. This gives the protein CASTLGRGTYEQYF.